One and the same sample provided the 13 T cell receptor beta chains below, sequenced in a study of cytomegalovirus exposure and HLA in healthy donors. Vbeta (60) and Jbeta (13) primers were used in the PCR. The protocol was immunoSEQ multiplex PCR, while the TCRdb copy is restricted to in-frame clones and leaves out a portion. This table has about 170,000 clones, approximately 70% appearing once. Sequencing was done on a sample of PBMCs. These receptors came from a young woman in good health and CMV-seropositive.

The chain joins TRBV6-5 to TRBJ2-5; 9 bases are shared with TRBD1. Looked up from germline, CDR1 is MNHEY and CDR2 is SVGAGI. The CDR3 has 14 residues. V was pared by 7 bases and J by 7 bases, with 10 bases of the junction left unmatched. The CDR3 spells CASTYGTGKGTQYF. Here the CDR3 DNA reads TGTGCCAGCACATACGGGACAGGGAAAGGGACCCAGTACTTC.

This clone came up many times. The chain has TRBV7-6 and TRBJ2-1, with TRBD2 identical over 7 bases. CDR3 length equals 16 residues. Germline V gene sequence: CDR1 SGHVS, CDR2 FNYEAQ. V lost 5 bases and J lost 8; bases outside the gene matches: 15. This chain's CDR3 is CASSDATGLPPDEQFF. The CDR3 DNA sequence: TGTGCCAGCAGCGACGCGACGGGACTACCCCCCGATGAGCAGTTCTTC.

V is TRBV30 and J is TRBJ2-5; D is perhaps TRBD2 (7 bases). V gave up 3 bases and J gave up 4 bases, with 18 bases separating them. Germline V lookup: CDR1 GTSNPN, CDR2 SVGIG (reference sequence). There are 15 residues in the CDR3. CDR3 nucleotide sequence: TGTGCCTGGAGGAGGGGAGGGGGTATGGGAGAGACCCAGTACTTC. Translation gives CAWRRGGGMGETQYF.

This chain joins TRBV28 and TRBJ1-1; 11 bases align to TRBD1. Unmatched junction bases numbered 5, after V lost 5 bases and J lost 6 bases. The CDR3 consists of 14 residues. The germline V gene encodes CDR1 MDHEN and CDR2 SYDVKM. As DNA, the CDR3 is TGTGCCAGCAGTCCCGGGGACAGGGGGTCTGAAGCTTTCTTT. This codes for CASSPGDRGSEAFF.

This sequence joins TRBV2 and TRBJ1-6, with D hard to call. Germline V gene sequence: CDR1 SNHLY, CDR2 FYNNEI. V dropped 6 bases and J dropped 9 bases, with 12 bases sitting between them. The CDR3 contains 13 residues. The CDR3 spells CASRVKESSPLHF. The CDR3 bases are TGTGCCAGCAGGGTCAAGGAGAGTTCACCCCTCCACTTT.

This clone was counted only a few times. The genes are TRBV7-2 and TRBJ2-7; D is ambiguous. Trimming took off 5 bases at V and 2 bases at J, with 10 bases between the two ends. Looked up from germline, CDR1 is SGHTA and CDR2 is FQGNSA. The CDR3 is made up of 13 amino acids. The CDR3 bases are TGTGCCAGCAGCCACCGTACAACCTACGAGCAGTACTTC. This gives the protein CASSHRTTYEQYF.

This clone was seen a few times. The rearrangement joins TRBV20-1 to TRBJ2-7; no definite D call. The CDR3 sequence is 11 residues long. The V end was cut by 3 bases, the J end by 4 bases, with 7 bases between. Per germline, CDR1 DFQATT and CDR2 SNEGSKA (reference sequence). CDR3 sequence (DNA): TGCAGTGCTAGGGGCCAGTACGAGCAGTACTTC. Translation gives CSARGQYEQYF.

The chain combines TRBV2 with TRBJ1-1; 10 bases are a match to TRBD1. The CDR3 is 17 amino acids. V was clipped by 2 bases and J by 11 bases; unmatched bases: 17. Looked up from germline, CDR1 is SNHLY and CDR2 is FYNNEI. This chain's CDR3 is CASSESGTGVVRAWAFF. The CDR3 region has the DNA TGTGCCAGCAGTGAATCCGGGACAGGGGTTGTGCGGGCTTGGGCTTTCTTT.

This clone has more than one count but fewer than ten. The chain links TRBV19 to TRBJ1-2; TRBD1 aligns across 7 bases. Trimming took 1 base from V and 4 from J; bases not matched to a gene: 6. The germline V gene encodes CDR1 LNHDA and CDR2 SQIVND (reference sequence). The CDR3 is 15 amino acids. The CDR3 protein is CASSIGTGAGYGYTF. The CDR3 bases are TGTGCCAGTAGTATAGGAACAGGGGCAGGCTATGGCTACACCTTC.

The rearrangement joins TRBV5-1 to TRBJ2-3; the D gene is possibly TRBD1 (7 bases). Per germline, CDR1 SGHRS and CDR2 YFSETQ. V lost 4 bases, J lost 0 bases, and 24 bases lay in between. This CDR3 has 19 amino acids. The CDR3 spells CASSPEGARAAASTDTQYF. CDR3 sequence (DNA): TGCGCCAGCAGCCCGGAGGGGGCCAGGGCTGCAGCTAGCACAGATACGCAGTATTTT.

The V gene is TRBV2, the J gene TRBJ2-3; 12 bases fit TRBD2. The V gene's germline CDR1 is SNHLY and CDR2 FYNNEI. There are 17 residues in the CDR3. V shed 6 bases and J 1 base; nucleotides not matched to a gene: 8. The CDR3: CASRRAASGGGTDTQYF. The CDR3, as DNA: TGTGCCAGCAGGAGAGCTGCTAGCGGGGGGGGCACAGATACGCAGTATTTT.

V gene TRBV2 combines with J gene TRBJ1-4, with D possibly matching TRBD1 (6 bases). There are 16 residues in the CDR3. The ends were cut back, 2 bases at V and 8 bases at J, with 18 bases in the middle. The V gene's germline CDR1 is SNHLY and CDR2 FYNNEI. The CDR3 region has the DNA TGTGCCAGCAGTGAACTTCGGGCAGGGGATGGGGAAAAACTGTTTTTT. It encodes CASSELRAGDGEKLFF.

The gene calls are TRBV5-6 and TRBJ1-2; TRBD1 agrees at 11 bases. V dropped 0 bases and J dropped 7; count of bases not matched to a gene: 5. This CDR3 comprises 15 residues. Germline assignment: CDR1 SGHDT and CDR2 YYEEEE. The CDR3 sequence: CASSLGTGGAGGYTF. The CDR3 coding sequence is TGTGCCAGCAGCTTGGGGACAGGGGGCGCAGGTGGCTACACCTTC.